This T cell receptor (beta chain) was sequenced during a study of PD-L1 blockade in urothelial cancer. The protocol was immunoSEQ multiplex PCR, while the TCRdb copy is restricted to in-frame clones and leaves out a portion. The data show 90,000 to 120,000 clones, approximately 85% seen once. The sequence was obtained from a man aged 50 or older with urothelial cancer. This sample comprised PBMCs, obtained around atezolizumab (anti-PD-L1) treatment.

CDR3 nucleotide sequence: TGTGCCAGCAGCGTGGGAAGAGCGGAGACAGGGAAACAAGAGACCCAGTACTTC. Residues: CASSVGRAETGKQETQYF. V usage is TRBV9 and J usage is TRBJ2-5, with TRBD1 matching 7 bases. The CDR3 consists of 18 residues. Germline values: CDR1 SGDLS, CDR2 YYNGEE. Trimming removed 2 bases from V and 2 bases from J; junction bases left unmatched: 15.